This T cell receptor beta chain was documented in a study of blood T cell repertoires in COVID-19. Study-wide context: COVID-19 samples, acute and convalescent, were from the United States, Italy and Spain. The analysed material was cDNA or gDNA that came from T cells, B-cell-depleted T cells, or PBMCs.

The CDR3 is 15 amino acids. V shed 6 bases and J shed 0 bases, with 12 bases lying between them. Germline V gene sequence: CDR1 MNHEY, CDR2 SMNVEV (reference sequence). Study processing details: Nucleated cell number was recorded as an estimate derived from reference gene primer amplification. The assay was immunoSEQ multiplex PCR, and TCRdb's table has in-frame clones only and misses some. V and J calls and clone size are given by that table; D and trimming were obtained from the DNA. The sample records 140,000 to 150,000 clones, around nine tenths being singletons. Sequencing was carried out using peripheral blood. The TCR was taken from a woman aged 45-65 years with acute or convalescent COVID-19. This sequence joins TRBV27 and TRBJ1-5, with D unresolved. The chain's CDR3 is CASRSGRHSNQPQHF. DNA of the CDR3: TGTGCCAGCAGAAGCGGGAGACATAGCAATCAGCCCCAGCATTTT.